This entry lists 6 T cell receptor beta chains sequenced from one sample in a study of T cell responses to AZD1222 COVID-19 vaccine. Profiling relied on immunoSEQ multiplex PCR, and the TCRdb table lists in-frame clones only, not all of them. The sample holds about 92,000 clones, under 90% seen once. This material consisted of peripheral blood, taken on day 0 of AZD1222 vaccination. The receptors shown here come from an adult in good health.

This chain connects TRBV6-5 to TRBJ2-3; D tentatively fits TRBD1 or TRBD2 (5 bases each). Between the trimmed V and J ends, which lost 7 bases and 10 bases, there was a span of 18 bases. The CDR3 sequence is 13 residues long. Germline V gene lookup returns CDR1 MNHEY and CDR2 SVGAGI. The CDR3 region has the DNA TGTGCCAGCAACCCGACACAGGACTCTCCGCAGTATTTT. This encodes CASNPTQDSPQYF.

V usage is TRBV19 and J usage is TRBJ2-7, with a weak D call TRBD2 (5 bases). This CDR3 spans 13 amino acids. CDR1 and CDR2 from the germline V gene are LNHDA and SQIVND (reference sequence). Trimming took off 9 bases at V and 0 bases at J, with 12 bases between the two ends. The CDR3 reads CASTPGYSYEQYF. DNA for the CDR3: TGTGCCAGCACCCCGGGATACTCCTACGAGCAGTACTTC. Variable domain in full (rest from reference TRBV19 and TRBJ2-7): DGGITQSPKYLFRKEGQNVTLSCEQNLNHDAMYWYRQDPGQGLRLIYYSQIVNDFQKGDIAEGYSVSREKKESFPLTVTSAQKNPTAFYLCASTPGYSYEQYFGPGTRLTVT.

The CDR3 region has the DNA TGTGCCACCCGAGGGTTCGGCACAGATACGCAGTATTTT. It encodes CATRGFGTDTQYF. The chain employs TRBV25-1 and TRBJ2-3; maybe TRBD2 (5 bases). V was trimmed by 10 bases and J by 1 base, leaving 12 bases between them. Germline CDR1 is MGHDK and CDR2 is SYGVNS. The CDR3 covers 13 residues.

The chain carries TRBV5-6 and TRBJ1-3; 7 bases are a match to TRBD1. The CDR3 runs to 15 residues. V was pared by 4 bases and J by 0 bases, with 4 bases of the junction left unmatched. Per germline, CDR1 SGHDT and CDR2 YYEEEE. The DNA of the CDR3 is TGTGCCAGCAGCACGGGACAGAGCTCTGGAAACACCATATATTTT. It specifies CASSTGQSSGNTIYF. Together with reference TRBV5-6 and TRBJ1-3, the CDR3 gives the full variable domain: DAGVTQSPTHLIKTRGQQVTLRCSPKSGHDTVSWYQQALGQGPQFIFQYYEEEERQRGNFPDRFSGHQFPNYSSELNVNALLLGDSALYLCASSTGQSSGNTIYFGEGSWLTVV.

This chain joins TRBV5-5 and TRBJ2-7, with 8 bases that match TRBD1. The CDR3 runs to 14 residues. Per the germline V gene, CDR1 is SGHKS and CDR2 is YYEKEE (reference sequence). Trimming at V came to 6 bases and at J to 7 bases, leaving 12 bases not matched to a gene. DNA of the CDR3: TGTGCCAGCAACACCGGGACAGGCTACAGGGAGCAGTACTTC. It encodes CASNTGTGYREQYF.

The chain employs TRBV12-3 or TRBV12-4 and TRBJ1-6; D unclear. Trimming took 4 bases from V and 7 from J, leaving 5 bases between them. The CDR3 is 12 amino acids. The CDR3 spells CASSSTNSPLHF. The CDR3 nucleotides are TGTGCCAGCAGTTCAACCAATTCACCCCTCCACTTT.